These 17 T cell receptor beta chains were sequenced from one sample in a study of T cell responses to AZD1222 COVID-19 vaccine. Generated by immunoSEQ multiplex PCR, the TCRdb table keeps only in-frame clones and is missing some. In the table there are approximately 110,000 clones, roughly nine tenths of which are singletons. The source material was peripheral blood, sampled 28 days after the second AZD1222 dose. The receptors derive from an adult who received the AZD1222 COVID-19 vaccine.

The chain combines TRBV27 with TRBJ1-2; TRBD1 might be the D (5 bases). V shed 2 bases and J shed 4 bases, with 11 bases lying between them. Germline-derived CDR1 and CDR2 are MNHEY and SMNVEV (reference sequence). The CDR3 spans 14 residues. CDR3 DNA sequence: TGTGCCAGCAGTTTAAAGGGACTCAGCTATGGCTACACCTTC. Translation gives CASSLKGLSYGYTF.

The chain employs TRBV20-1 and TRBJ1-2; a possible D gene is TRBD1 (5 bases). The CDR3 is made up of 11 amino acids. The germline V gene encodes CDR1 DFQATT and CDR2 SNEGSKA (reference sequence). Trimming stripped 5 bases from V and 8 bases from J, with 12 bases between. The CDR3 spells CSASGGVGYTF. In nucleotides, the CDR3 is TGCAGTGCTTCCGGGGGGGTCGGCTACACCTTC.

CDR3 bases: TGTGCCAGCAGCGGGCGGGGCTCTGGGGCCAACGTCCTGACTTTC. Residues: CASSGRGSGANVLTF. The chain is built from TRBV28 and TRBJ2-6; D is possibly TRBD2 (6 bases). V was clipped by 6 bases and J by 0 bases, with 9 bases between them. The CDR3 sequence is 15 residues long. Germline CDR1 is MDHEN and CDR2 is SYDVKM.

The chain links TRBV19 to TRBJ2-1; 14 nucleotides line up with TRBD2. This CDR3 is 16 amino acids long. Germline V gene lookup returns CDR1 LNHDA and CDR2 SQIVND (reference sequence). Unmatched junction bases numbered 12, after V lost 7 bases and J lost 10 bases. CDR3 amino acids: CASKNPGLAGVNEQFF. As DNA, the CDR3 is TGTGCCAGTAAGAACCCGGGACTAGCGGGAGTAAACGAGCAGTTCTTC.

The rearrangement links TRBV4-1 to TRBJ2-3, with 9 positions matching TRBD2. Germline CDR1 is MGHRA and CDR2 is YSYEKL. The length of the CDR3 is 17 residues. Trimming removed 0 bases from V and 3 bases from J; junction bases left unmatched: 7. The DNA for the CDR3 is TGCGCCAGCAGCCAAGACGGCGCGGGAGGGCCGACAGATACGCAGTATTTT. It yields the protein CASSQDGAGGPTDTQYF.

The genes are TRBV27 and TRBJ2-2, with 11 bases aligning to TRBD2. In germline, CDR1 is MNHEY, CDR2 SMNVEV (reference sequence). The CDR3 covers 16 residues. The junction had 4 bases not matched to a gene; V was cut back by 6 bases and J by 1 base. CDR3 sequence reads: CASSLGLAVNTGELFF. The DNA for the CDR3 is TGTGCCAGCAGCCTGGGACTAGCGGTGAACACCGGGGAGCTGTTTTTT.

The chain carries TRBV6-6 and TRBJ1-4; tentatively, D is TRBD1 (6 bases). The CDR3 extends over 15 amino acids. V gave up 7 bases and J gave up 0 bases, with 12 bases separating them. In germline, CDR1 is MNHNY, CDR2 SVGAGI (reference sequence). This chain's CDR3 is CASIKGDPTNEKLFF. The CDR3 DNA reads as TGTGCCAGCATCAAGGGGGACCCAACTAATGAAAAACTGTTTTTT.

The chain is built from TRBV6-2 or TRBV6-3 and TRBJ1-5; D is uncertain. The V gene's germline CDR1 is MNHEY and CDR2 SVGEGT. CDR3 length equals 13 residues. V was clipped by 2 bases and J by 10 bases, with 12 bases between them. The CDR3 DNA sequence: TGTGCCAGCAGTTACCCAAACTCGGGTCCCCAGCATTTT. This translates into CASSYPNSGPQHF.

The genes are TRBV4-1 and TRBJ1-1; D gene uncertain. Per the germline V gene, CDR1 is MGHRA and CDR2 is YSYEKL. Deletions cut 0 bases from V and 4 bases from J, with 15 bases between. The CDR3 loop spans 16 amino acids. CDR3: CASSQDNWVAGTEAFF. As DNA, the CDR3 is TGCGCCAGCAGCCAAGATAATTGGGTTGCCGGCACTGAAGCTTTCTTT.

The chain is built from TRBV5-6 and TRBJ2-1; D uncertain. In germline, CDR1 is SGHDT, CDR2 YYEEEE. This CDR3 comprises 13 residues. V lost 4 bases to trimming and J lost 9 bases, with 14 bases between them. CDR3 bases: TGTGCCAGCAGCCCGGAAAGCTGGGGTGAGCAGTTCTTC. This encodes CASSPESWGEQFF. Using reference TRBV5-6 and TRBJ2-1 for the parts outside the CDR3, the full variable domain is DAGVTQSPTHLIKTRGQQVTLRCSPKSGHDTVSWYQQALGQGPQFIFQYYEEEERQRGNFPDRFSGHQFPNYSSELNVNALLLGDSALYLCASSPESWGEQFFGPGTRLTVL.

The rearrangement uses TRBV12-3 or TRBV12-4 and TRBJ2-7, with 7 bases aligning to TRBD2. V lost 6 bases, J lost 6 bases, and 2 bases stayed unmatched. CDR3 length: 11 residues. This CDR3 is CASSRTSEQYF. The CDR3 nucleotides are TGTGCCAGCAGCCGGACTAGCGAGCAGTACTTC.

The genes are TRBV29-1 and TRBJ2-1; possibly TRBD1 for D (5 bases). V was clipped by 6 bases and J by 0 bases, with 9 bases between them. The CDR3 contains 13 residues. Germline V lookup: CDR1 SQVTM, CDR2 ANQGSEA. CDR3 nucleotides: TGCAGCGTGACAGAGAACTCCTACAATGAGCAGTTCTTC. It yields the protein CSVTENSYNEQFF.

The chain employs TRBV5-4 and TRBJ2-1; 9 nucleotides match TRBD2. Germline V gives CDR1 SGHNT, CDR2 YYREEE (reference sequence). The V segment lost 6 bases and the J segment 5 bases; nucleotides outside the gene matches: 6. This CDR3 has 14 residues. The CDR3 sequence is CASKGAGGNNEQFF. CDR3 coding DNA: TGTGCCAGCAAGGGGGCGGGAGGGAACAATGAGCAGTTCTTC.

V usage is TRBV6-5 and J usage is TRBJ2-1, with D maybe TRBD2 (5 bases). Between the trimmed V and J ends, which lost 0 bases and 7 bases, there was a span of 13 bases. CDR3 length: 15 amino acids. Germline values: CDR1 MNHEY, CDR2 SVGAGI. CDR3 nucleotide sequence: TGTGCCAGCAGTTACTCGATCCATCGGGATAATGAGCAGTTCTTC. It translates to CASSYSIHRDNEQFF.

The chain joins TRBV7-2 to TRBJ2-3, with 11 nucleotides matching TRBD2. Trimming removed 2 bases from V and 3 bases from J; junction bases left unmatched: 7. The CDR3 sequence is 17 residues long. Germline V gives CDR1 SGHTA, CDR2 FQGNSA. For the CDR3, the DNA is TGTGCCAGCAGCTTACGAGGACTAGCGGGTCGTACAGATACGCAGTATTTT. Its protein product is CASSLRGLAGRTDTQYF. Full variable domain (missing parts from reference TRBV7-2 and TRBJ2-3): GAGVSQSPSNKVTEKGKDVELRCDPISGHTALYWYRQSLGQGLEFLIYFQGNSAPDKSGLPSDRFSAERTGGSVSTLTIQRTQQEDSAVYLCASSLRGLAGRTDTQYFGPGTRLTVL.

The rearrangement links TRBV6-5 to TRBJ1-5; D is possibly TRBD1 (5 bases). The CDR3 totals 15 residues. Between the trimmed V and J ends, which lost 6 bases and 6 bases, there was a span of 18 bases. Germline loops: CDR1 MNHEY, CDR2 SVGAGI. The CDR3, as DNA: TGTGCCAGCAGCTGGGGCGAGGGAGGTGGTCAGCCCCAGCATTTT. Residues: CASSWGEGGGQPQHF.

DNA for the CDR3: TGTGCCAGCAGCCCGGGCGCCGCCCCGAATGAGCAGTTCTTC. Translating it yields CASSPGAAPNEQFF. V usage is TRBV7-7 and J usage is TRBJ2-1; D is undetermined. CDR3 length equals 14 residues. Trimming cost V 5 bases and J 7 bases, with 15 bases left between them. From germline, CDR1 is SSHAT and CDR2 FNYEAQ (reference sequence).